Given below is one TCR beta chain in context. The antigen is unknown. The data are from a study of T cell responses to AZD1222 COVID-19 vaccine. Findings of the study overall: Among the donors, most were white British and more were female, and clonal diversity was possibly underestimated. It was only after the peak T cell response that any repertoires were sampled.

This CDR3 is built from 17 residues. With 6 bases clipped from V and 0 bases from J, the junction kept 8 bases outside the gene matches. Germline lookup yields CDR1 LGHNT and CDR2 FRNRAP. Here immunoSEQ multiplex PCR was the method, and the copy in TCRdb shows in-frame clones only, minus some. The sample holds 95,000 to 110,000 clones; approximately 89% are singletons and the top ten take roughly 20%. The TCR originated in an adult in good health. This specimen consisted of peripheral blood, obtained on day 0 of AZD1222 vaccination. The V and J genes are TRBV12-5 and TRBJ1-5, with TRBD1 identical over 10 bases. CDR3: CASGPTGGEVSNQPQHF. The CDR3 DNA follows: TGTGCTAGTGGACCGACAGGGGGCGAGGTTAGCAATCAGCCCCAGCATTTT.